What follows are 14 T cell receptor beta chains derived from one specimen sequenced in a study of patients and donors after allogeneic stem cell transplantation. TCRdb re-called the RT-PCR reads with MiXCR, one entry per CDR3 protein. This sample carries roughly 880,000 distinct CDR3 sequences, approximately 19% of them seen once, and the ten largest clones take 6%. Material: blood, either unsorted or a sorted T cell fraction (not recorded which). These receptors were obtained from a human donor who was either an allogeneic HSCT recipient or a stem cell or donor lymphocyte infusion donor (not recorded which). It is not recorded whose cells these are; they may come from a transplant donor.

This clonotype was seen a handful of times. Sequence at one end of the junction differs from germline and may be a read error. This chain joins TRBV12-3 or TRBV12-4 and TRBJ2-1, with a tentative D call TRBD2 (6 bases). There are 11 residues in the CDR3. The CDR3 reads CASSAKRAHIF. Here the CDR3 DNA reads TGTGCCAGCAGCGCGAAGCGGGCTCACATCTTC.

This clonotype was observed a few times. J is TRBJ2-2 and V is TRBV5-5; the D gene could be TRBD1 or TRBD2 (6 bases each). The V gene's germline CDR1 is SGHKS and CDR2 YYEKEE (reference sequence). There are 16 residues in the CDR3. V lost 0 bases and J 5 bases, leaving 14 bases between the germline ends. In DNA form, the CDR3 reads TGTGCCAGCAGCTTGGAAGGGGGGCGTTTGACCGGGGAGCTGTTTTTT. Protein sequence: CASSLEGGRLTGELFF.

This clonotype was observed a few times. The rearrangement uses TRBV30 and TRBJ2-5; D gene uncertain. Germline values: CDR1 GTSNPN, CDR2 SVGIG (reference sequence). Trimming took off 1 base at V and 1 base at J, with 10 bases between the two ends. The CDR3 sequence is 14 residues long. DNA for the CDR3: TGTGCCTGGAGTGGGCCGGGTCCCCAAGAGACCCAGTACTTC. This sequence encodes CAWSGPGPQETQYF.

The chain carries TRBV24-1 and TRBJ2-2; no clear D. The germline V gene encodes CDR1 KGHDR and CDR2 SFDVKD. The CDR3 runs 11 residues. V lost 2 bases and J 6 bases, leaving 0 bases between the germline ends. In nucleotides, the CDR3 is TGTGCCACCAGTGATTCCGGGGAGCTGTTTTTT. It translates to CATSDSGELFF.

This clonotype has a handful of counts. This sequence joins TRBV20-1 and TRBJ1-6; 7 bases agree with TRBD1. CDR3 length equals 14 residues. V gave up 1 base and J gave up 7 bases; unmatched junction bases: 4. Germline-derived CDR1 and CDR2 are DFQATT and SNEGSKA (reference sequence). The DNA for the CDR3 is TGCAGTGCTAGAGGGGACAGAGGCAATTCACCCCTCCACTTT. Its translation is CSARGDRGNSPLHF.

The chain recombines TRBV10-3 with TRBJ2-7, with D possibly being TRBD1 (5 bases). Deletions cut 4 bases from V and 2 bases from J, with 12 bases between. The germline gives CDR1 ENHRY, CDR2 SYGVKD. CDR3 size: 14 residues. The CDR3 DNA sequence: TGTGCCATCAGTGGATTGACAGACCCCTACGAGCAGTACTTC. Translating gives CAISGLTDPYEQYF.

CDR3 in amino acids: CADRGGANSGNTIYF. CDR3 DNA: TGTGCCGACAGGGGGGGGGCCAACTCTGGAAACACCATATATTTT. This chain uses TRBV21-1 with TRBJ1-3; TRBD1, the table's D call, lacks a check against the DNA. TRBV21-1 is a recognized pseudogene. This CDR3 comprises 15 residues.

V gene TRBV6-2 or TRBV6-3 combines with J gene TRBJ2-7, with D hard to call. V gave up 2 bases and J gave up 2 bases, with 13 bases separating them. The germline gives CDR1 MNHEY, CDR2 SVGEGT. This CDR3 contains 15 residues. The CDR3 here is CASSYESGDTYEQYF. CDR3 in DNA: TGTGCCAGCAGTTACGAATCGGGCGACACCTACGAGCAGTACTTC.

Only a few counts were recorded for this clonotype. V is TRBV6-2 or TRBV6-3 and J is TRBJ1-6; TRBD1 agrees at 10 bases. Germline V gene lookup returns CDR1 MNHEY and CDR2 SVGEGT. With V trimmed by 5 bases and J by 9 bases, 4 bases remained unmatched. This CDR3 is built from 14 residues. This chain's CDR3 is CASSNGQGVSPLHF. The CDR3 bases are TGTGCCAGCAGTAATGGACAGGGGGTTTCACCCCTCCACTTT.

The chain links TRBV4-3 to TRBJ1-2; D gene unclear. Per germline, CDR1 LGHNA and CDR2 YSLEER. V shed 0 bases and J shed 5 bases, with 7 bases lying between them. This CDR3 has 13 amino acids. The DNA for the CDR3 is TGCGCCAGCAGCCAAGATTTGCAGTATGGCTACACCTTC. Translated, it gives CASSQDLQYGYTF.

This clonotype was counted many times. The chain has TRBV20-1 and TRBJ2-7; D perhaps matches TRBD2 (5 bases). Trimming cost V 1 base and J 2 bases, with 12 bases left between them. CDR3 size: 14 residues. Germline CDR1 and CDR2: DFQATT and SNEGSKA (reference sequence). CDR3 sequence reads: CSARAPGTTYEQYF. The CDR3 DNA is TGCAGTGCTAGAGCACCGGGAACTACCTACGAGCAGTACTTC.

This clonotype was found once. This sequence joins TRBV27 and TRBJ2-1, with TRBD2 matching 9 bases. The V gene end was trimmed by 5 bases and the J gene end by 4 bases; junction bases not matched to a gene: 9. This CDR3 is built from 16 residues. The germline V gene has CDR1 MNHEY and CDR2 SMNVEV (reference sequence). CDR3 residues: CASSLSGLALYNEQFF. The CDR3 nucleotides are TGTGCCAGCAGTCTTTCAGGACTAGCGTTATACAATGAGCAGTTCTTC.

This clonotype has a handful of counts. This chain links TRBV25-1 with TRBJ1-1, with a tentative D call TRBD1 (5 bases). The germline V and J ends were trimmed by 4 bases and 2 bases, with 11 bases remaining between them. Germline CDR1 reads MGHDK; CDR2 reads SYGVNS. The CDR3 spans 14 residues. DNA of the CDR3: TGTGCCAGCAGTGTTTTCGGGGCCAACACTGAAGCTTTCTTT. Translating gives CASSVFGANTEAFF.

This clonotype was seen only a few times. The chain uses TRBV19 and TRBJ1-2; D ambiguous. Trimming left V 2 bases short and J 2 bases short, with 24 bases between. In germline, CDR1 is LNHDA, CDR2 SQIVND (reference sequence). The CDR3 has 19 amino acids. CDR3 loop: CASSIKPELRRIENYGYTF. The CDR3 DNA reads as TGTGCCAGTAGTATAAAGCCTGAACTCAGGAGGATAGAAAACTATGGCTACACCTTC.